The entry that follows covers one T cell receptor (beta chain) sequence. Study processing details: Estimated nucleated cell counts came from reference gene primer amplification. TCRdb's copy holds only in-frame clones and misses some; the assay was immunoSEQ multiplex PCR. For V, J and clone size, that table is used; D and trimming come from the DNA. The table lists about 34,000 clones, about 90% of them singletons. This sample was taken from a study of blood T cell repertoires in COVID-19. Background on the study: Samples of COVID-19 (acute and convalescent) were obtained from the United States, Italy and Spain. PBMCs, B-cell-depleted T cells, or T cells provided the cDNA or gDNA that made up the material.

V was clipped by 8 bases and J by 6 bases; unmatched bases: 5. Germline V gene lookup returns CDR1 SSHAT and CDR2 FNYEAQ (reference sequence). This CDR3 is built from 14 residues. The sequence was obtained from a man older than 75 with acute or convalescent COVID-19. Specimen: peripheral blood. The chain recombines TRBV7-7 with TRBJ2-2; TRBD1 agrees at 11 bases. The CDR3 sequence is CASGGQGGSGELFF. The CDR3 coding sequence is TGTGCCAGCGGGGGACAGGGGGGTTCCGGGGAGCTGTTTTTT. Full variable domain (remainder filled in from reference TRBV7-7 and TRBJ2-2): GAGVSQSPRYKVTKRGQDVTLRCDPISSHATLYWYQQALGQGPEFLTYFNYEAQPDKSGLPSDRFSAERPEGSISTLTIQRTEQRDSAMYRCASGGQGGSGELFFGEGSRLTVL.